The entry that follows covers one T cell receptor (beta chain) sequence. A read error is possible here, since a much larger clone lies one base away. The germline CDR1 and CDR2 sequences are MNHEY and SVGEGT. The CDR3 runs 15 residues. The CDR3 regions of TCR beta were amplified from RNA transcripts. TCR CDR3 regions were first amplified by RT-PCR with HTBI primers. TCRdb ran MiXCR on the multiplex PCR reads and lists one entry per CDR3 protein. The top ten hold less than 9% of the sample, which has hundreds of thousands of distinct CDR3 sequences, 45% seen once. Patients were excluded because of uncontrolled infection, other autoimmune disease, pregnancy or lactation. This sample was taken from a study of T cells in Graves' hyperthyroidism and ophthalmopathy.

The chain uses TRBV6-2 or TRBV6-3 and TRBJ1-6; D might be TRBD1 (6 bases). The clonotype was recovered from an adult man with Graves' disease, either hyperthyroidism or ophthalmopathy (not recorded which). What was sequenced was peripheral blood or thyroid tissue (not recorded which). The CDR3 reads CASSYSGADHSSLHF. Here the CDR3 DNA reads TGTGCCAGCAGTTACTCGGGGGCAGACCATTCATCCCTCCACTTT.